This is a list of T cell receptor beta chains from one sample in a study of blood T cell repertoires in COVID-19. Sequencing was performed with immunoSEQ multiplex PCR; in TCRdb, only in-frame clones are kept and a portion is missing. The sample lists some 190,000 clones; around 85% were seen once. The sequenced material came from peripheral blood. The receptors were sampled from a woman aged 50 to 60 with acute or convalescent COVID-19. CDR3s include the opening cysteine and the closing phenylalanine or tryptophan. The order of the fields is clone size, CDR3 length, D gene, J gene, V gene, CDR3 DNA, CDR3 protein. D genes are given only for firm matches. Size is omitted from some rows. Given values are once, few, many or a class for expanded clones.

size: once; length: 14; D: NA; J: TRBJ2-3; V: TRBV5-1; DNA: TGCGCCAGCAGCTTGGCCGCCGGTACAGATACGCAGTATTTT; CDR3: CASSLAAGTDTQYF
size: NA; length: 11; D: NA; J: TRBJ2-7; V: TRBV28; DNA: TGTGCCAGCAGTAGGGGTTACGAGCAGTACTTC; CDR3: CASSRGYEQYF
size: once; length: 13; D: TRBD1; J: TRBJ1-1; V: TRBV12-3/TRBV12-4; DNA: TGTGCCAGCAGACCCGCAGGGGGGACTGAAGCTTTCTTT; CDR3: CASRPAGGTEAFF
size: NA; length: 15; D: NA; J: TRBJ2-3; V: TRBV20-1; DNA: TGCAGTGCTAGTGGAGTTTCGGGATCAGGAGATACGCAGTATTTT; CDR3: CSASGVSGSGDTQYF
size: NA; length: 19; D: TRBD2; J: TRBJ2-1; V: TRBV4-2; DNA: TGTGCCAGCAGCCAAGATGGAAGGAGAGGACTAGCGGCAAACAATGAGCAGTTCTTC; CDR3: CASSQDGRRGLAANNEQFF
size: NA; length: 13; D: NA; J: TRBJ2-1; V: TRBV9; DNA: TGTGCCAGCAGCTCCTGGAGGGGGGGTGAGCAGTTCTTC; CDR3: CASSSWRGGEQFF
size: NA; length: 16; D: TRBD1; J: TRBJ1-3; V: TRBV7-2; DNA: TGTGCCAGCAGCTTTCTAGACAGGGGTTTTGGAAACACCATATATTTT; CDR3: CASSFLDRGFGNTIYF
size: NA; length: 13; D: NA; J: TRBJ1-2; V: TRBV5-1; DNA: TGCGCCAGCAGCCAAACAGGGTCCTATGGCTACACCTTC; CDR3: CASSQTGSYGYTF
size: NA; length: 15; D: NA; J: TRBJ1-5; V: TRBV27; DNA: TGTGCCAGCAGTTTATCGGGAGGCCCCAATCAGCCCCAGCATTTT; CDR3: CASSLSGGPNQPQHF
size: NA; length: 14; D: NA; J: TRBJ2-7; V: TRBV11-2; DNA: TGCGCCAGCAGCTTAGATCCAGGGGTCCACGAGCAGTACTTC; CDR3: CASSLDPGVHEQYF
size: NA; length: 16; D: TRBD1; J: TRBJ1-2; V: TRBV19; DNA: TGTGCCAGTAGAGTTTTGCGGACAGGCGAGTTCGGGGGCTACACCTTC; CDR3: CASRVLRTGEFGGYTF
size: few; length: 13; D: NA; J: TRBJ1-2; V: TRBV13; DNA: TGTGCCAGCAGCTTTGGGGGGGCGCGTGGCTACACCTTC; CDR3: CASSFGGARGYTF
size: NA; length: 15; D: TRBD1; J: TRBJ2-7; V: TRBV11-3; DNA: TGTGCCAGCAGCCTCCGGACAGGACCCTCCTACGAGCAGTACTTC; CDR3: CASSLRTGPSYEQYF
size: NA; length: 15; D: NA; J: TRBJ1-5; V: TRBV6-5; DNA: TGTGCCAGCAGTCAGAGGGTGGGGAGCAATCAGCCCCAGCATTTT; CDR3: CASSQRVGSNQPQHF
size: NA; length: 13; D: TRBD1; J: TRBJ2-7; V: TRBV5-1; DNA: TGCGCCAGCAGCCCGTCGACAGGGCTCGAGCAGTACTTC; CDR3: CASSPSTGLEQYF
size: NA; length: 14; D: NA; J: TRBJ1-3; V: TRBV28; DNA: TGTGCCAGCAGTCCACACCCAAATGGAAACACCATATATTTT; CDR3: CASSPHPNGNTIYF
size: NA; length: 12; D: TRBD1; J: TRBJ1-5; V: TRBV5-1; DNA: TGCGCCAGCGGTGACAGGGGGAGGCCCCAGCATTTT; CDR3: CASGDRGRPQHF
size: NA; length: 18; D: TRBD2; J: TRBJ2-7; V: TRBV28; DNA: TGTGCCAGCAGTTTAGGGCTAGCGGGGAGGGGGCTCTCCTACGAGCAGTACTTC; CDR3: CASSLGLAGRGLSYEQYF
size: NA; length: 12; D: NA; J: TRBJ1-2; V: TRBV12-3/TRBV12-4; DNA: TGTGCCAGCAGTCGGGTCCCTCAGGGCTACACCTTC; CDR3: CASSRVPQGYTF
size: NA; length: 15; D: TRBD1; J: TRBJ2-7; V: TRBV7-6; DNA: TGTGCCAGCAGCTTAGCGACAGGGCCCTCCTACGAGCAGTACTTC; CDR3: CASSLATGPSYEQYF
size: NA; length: 17; D: NA; J: TRBJ2-7; V: TRBV15; DNA: TGTGCCACCAGCAGAGGCACAGGGAGTGGCTGGAGTTACGAGCAGTACTTC; CDR3: CATSRGTGSGWSYEQYF
size: NA; length: 13; D: NA; J: TRBJ2-7; V: TRBV6-5; DNA: TGTGCCAGCAGTTACCCGGACAGTTACGAGCAGTACTTC; CDR3: CASSYPDSYEQYF
size: NA; length: 19; D: NA; J: TRBJ1-1; V: TRBV6-1; DNA: TGTGCCAGCAGTGAAGCGCTTCGTGGGGGGACCCTGATGAACACTGAAGCTTTCTTT; CDR3: CASSEALRGGTLMNTEAFF
size: NA; length: 13; D: TRBD1; J: TRBJ1-2; V: TRBV5-1; DNA: TGCGCCAGCAGCTGGGGGACAGGGGATGGCTACACCTTC; CDR3: CASSWGTGDGYTF
size: NA; length: 14; D: NA; J: TRBJ2-7; V: TRBV28; DNA: TGTGCCAGCACCCCTTTTGGGCAGTCCTACGAGCAGTACTTC; CDR3: CASTPFGQSYEQYF
size: NA; length: 16; D: TRBD2; J: TRBJ2-3; V: TRBV2; DNA: TGTGCCAGCACCGTAAGTCCTAGCGGGCGCACAGATACGCAGTATTTT; CDR3: CASTVSPSGRTDTQYF
size: NA; length: 14; D: TRBD2; J: TRBJ2-7; V: TRBV5-4; DNA: TGTGCCAGCAGCTTCGGGGGGGCAGGGGACGAGCAGTACTTC; CDR3: CASSFGGAGDEQYF
size: once; length: 15; D: TRBD2; J: TRBJ2-1; V: TRBV7-8; DNA: TGTGCCAGCAGCTTGGGAGCGGGAGTTCAAAATGAGCAGTTCTTC; CDR3: CASSLGAGVQNEQFF
size: few; length: 15; D: NA; J: TRBJ1-1; V: TRBV25-1; DNA: TGTGCCAGCAGGCCTCGAGGGTTGTTTCACACTGAAGCTTTCTTT; CDR3: CASRPRGLFHTEAFF
size: once; length: 16; D: TRBD2; J: TRBJ2-2; V: TRBV11-2; DNA: TGTGCCAGCAGCAAACCTAGCGGGACTGTGTCCGGGGAGCTGTTTTTT; CDR3: CASSKPSGTVSGELFF
size: NA; length: 14; D: NA; J: TRBJ1-5; V: TRBV19; DNA: TGTGCCAGTAGTACAGACAGGCCGAATCAGCCCCAGCATTTT; CDR3: CASSTDRPNQPQHF
size: NA; length: 13; D: TRBD1; J: TRBJ2-7; V: TRBV29-1; DNA: TGCAGCGCGGGGACAGCAACTCCCTACGAGCAGTACTTC; CDR3: CSAGTATPYEQYF
size: NA; length: 16; D: TRBD1; J: TRBJ2-1; V: TRBV2; DNA: TGTGCCAGCAGTGATATAGGGACAGGGATTACCAATGAGCAGTTCTTC; CDR3: CASSDIGTGITNEQFF
size: NA; length: 15; D: NA; J: TRBJ1-3; V: TRBV7-8; DNA: TGTGCCAGCAGCCCGCAGATTGACTCTGGAAACACCATATATTTT; CDR3: CASSPQIDSGNTIYF
size: NA; length: 14; D: NA; J: TRBJ2-1; V: TRBV27; DNA: TGTGCCAGCAGCACTATGACAGACTACAATGAGCAGTTCTTC; CDR3: CASSTMTDYNEQFF
size: NA; length: 15; D: TRBD1; J: TRBJ1-6; V: TRBV28; DNA: TGTGCCAGCAGCCACGGGACAGGGCCGGATTCACCCCTCCACTTT; CDR3: CASSHGTGPDSPLHF
size: NA; length: 14; D: TRBD1; J: TRBJ1-3; V: TRBV6-5; DNA: TGTGCCAGCAAGCCGGACAGGGGGCGAAACACCATATATTTT; CDR3: CASKPDRGRNTIYF
size: NA; length: 15; D: NA; J: TRBJ2-1; V: TRBV6-5; DNA: TGTGCCAGCAGTTTCCAGAGGGGCGCGGGAAATGAGCAGTTCTTC; CDR3: CASSFQRGAGNEQFF
size: NA; length: 17; D: NA; J: TRBJ2-7; V: TRBV5-5; DNA: TGTGCCAGCAGCTTGGTAGCAAGCCTTGGTTTAGGATACGAGCAGTACTTC; CDR3: CASSLVASLGLGYEQYF
size: NA; length: 14; D: NA; J: TRBJ1-2; V: TRBV15; DNA: TGTGCCACCAGCCTTTCCACAGCTAACTATGGCTACACCTTC; CDR3: CATSLSTANYGYTF
size: NA; length: 14; D: NA; J: TRBJ2-7; V: TRBV28; DNA: TGTGCCAGCAGTCCAGCGGGCCCTCCCTACGAGCAGTACTTC; CDR3: CASSPAGPPYEQYF
size: NA; length: 17; D: NA; J: TRBJ1-3; V: TRBV7-2; DNA: TGTGCCAGCAGCCCCGGATTTTCCAGGGGCTCTGGAAACACCATATATTTT; CDR3: CASSPGFSRGSGNTIYF
size: NA; length: 13; D: TRBD2; J: TRBJ2-5; V: TRBV5-4; DNA: TGTGCCAGCAGTCCGGGAGGGGAAGAGACCCAGTACTTC; CDR3: CASSPGGEETQYF
size: once; length: 15; D: TRBD1; J: TRBJ1-4; V: TRBV7-9; DNA: TGTGCCAGCAGCTTAGCGATGACAGGGGTAGCAAAACTGTTTTTT; CDR3: CASSLAMTGVAKLFF
size: NA; length: 18; D: NA; J: TRBJ1-5; V: TRBV18; DNA: TGTGCCAGCTCACTCCTTGGGATGTCGGGAGTAGGCAATCAGCCCCAGCATTTT; CDR3: CASSLLGMSGVGNQPQHF
size: NA; length: 14; D: NA; J: TRBJ1-4; V: TRBV19; DNA: TGTGCCAGTAGTATCGACAGCGCTAATGAAAAACTGTTTTTT; CDR3: CASSIDSANEKLFF
size: NA; length: 18; D: NA; J: TRBJ2-1; V: TRBV15; DNA: TGTGCCACCAGCAGAGATTACGAGGGGGACACTAGCTACAATGAGCAGTTCTTC; CDR3: CATSRDYEGDTSYNEQFF
size: NA; length: 14; D: NA; J: TRBJ1-1; V: TRBV30; DNA: TGTGCCTGGAGTCTCCCGGGGAGGAACACTGAAGCTTTCTTT; CDR3: CAWSLPGRNTEAFF
size: NA; length: 20; D: TRBD2; J: TRBJ2-1; V: TRBV20-1; DNA: TGCAGTGCTAGTACCCCCCGGACCGCTTACGGAGCGGGAGCTTACAATGAGCAGTTCTTC; CDR3: CSASTPRTAYGAGAYNEQFF
size: NA; length: 13; D: TRBD1; J: TRBJ1-1; V: TRBV6-5; DNA: TGTGCCAGCGCAGGGGGCTGGAAGGGTGAAGCTTTCTTT; CDR3: CASAGGWKGEAFF
size: few; length: 13; D: TRBD1; J: TRBJ1-2; V: TRBV6-5; DNA: TGTGCCAGCAGTCTACAGGGGAGCTATGGCTACACCTTC; CDR3: CASSLQGSYGYTF
size: NA; length: 13; D: NA; J: TRBJ2-2; V: TRBV7-2; DNA: TGTGCCAGCAGCTTGCTCCAGGCCGGGGAGCTGTTTTTT; CDR3: CASSLLQAGELFF
size: NA; length: 15; D: NA; J: TRBJ2-7; V: TRBV5-1; DNA: TGCGCCAGCAGCTTGGTACAGGAACTCTCCTACGAGCAGTACTTC; CDR3: CASSLVQELSYEQYF
size: NA; length: 18; D: TRBD2; J: TRBJ2-3; V: TRBV27; DNA: TGTGCCAGCAGACTTAGAACTAGCGGGAGGGCCCCCACAGATACGCAGTATTTT; CDR3: CASRLRTSGRAPTDTQYF
size: NA; length: 16; D: TRBD2; J: TRBJ2-3; V: TRBV2; DNA: TGTGCCAGCAGTGAAGGGGCTAGCGGAGGCACAGATACGCAGTATTTT; CDR3: CASSEGASGGTDTQYF
size: once; length: 17; D: TRBD2; J: TRBJ2-1; V: TRBV18; DNA: TGTGCCAGCTCCCGTTCCTCCGGGACTAGCGGATACAATGAGCAGTTCTTC; CDR3: CASSRSSGTSGYNEQFF
size: NA; length: 14; D: NA; J: TRBJ2-1; V: TRBV14; DNA: TGTGCCAGCAGGCGGACTCGGCATTCCAATGAGCAGTTCTTC; CDR3: CASRRTRHSNEQFF
size: NA; length: 15; D: TRBD1; J: TRBJ2-5; V: TRBV3-1/TRBV3-2; DNA: TGTGCCAGCAGCCGGACAGGGAACCACCAAGAGACCCAGTACTTC; CDR3: CASSRTGNHQETQYF
size: NA; length: 12; D: NA; J: TRBJ2-5; V: TRBV5-5; DNA: TGTGCCAGCAGCTTGGGGAGCGAGACCCAGTACTTC; CDR3: CASSLGSETQYF